The rows below give T cell receptor beta chains drawn from one sample of a study of T-cell memory formation after mild COVID-19. TCRdb itself ran the 5' RACE reads through MiXCR, one entry per CDR3 protein. The data hold about 180,000 distinct CDR3 sequences, with approximately 16% observed a single time. Sequencing was performed on PBMCs or a T cell subset sorted from them (not recorded which). The receptors were gathered from an adult woman who had mild COVID-19 (a few samples of this study predate the infection). Cell type and time point are not known. CDR3s include the opening cysteine and the closing phenylalanine or tryptophan. Each record gives: D gene, J gene, clone size, V gene, CDR3 length, CDR3 protein, CDR3 DNA. D genes are given only for firm matches. Clone size, where shown, is once, few, many, or a class for clones that have expanded.

>NA|TRBJ1-6|few|TRBV18|15
CASSQTGPYNSPLHF
TGTGCCAGCTCACAGACCGGACCTTATAATTCACCCCTCCACTTT
>NA|TRBJ1-1|NA|TRBV24-1|12
CATSPGTTEAFF
TGTGCCACCAGTCCAGGGACCACTGAAGCTTTCTTT
>NA|TRBJ1-1|NA|TRBV12-3/TRBV12-4|12
CASRLRATEAFF
TGTGCCAGCAGACTCCGGGCAACTGAAGCTTTCTTT
>TRBD2|TRBJ2-4|NA|TRBV12-3/TRBV12-4|13
CASRAPAGGIQYF
TGTGCCAGCCGGGCCCCGGCGGGGGGAATTCAGTACTTC
>TRBD2|TRBJ2-1|few|TRBV4-1|15
CASSKGLAGDREQFF
TGCGCCAGCAGCAAAGGGCTAGCGGGGGATCGGGAGCAGTTCTTC
>NA|TRBJ2-2|few|TRBV4-1|16
CASSLSGAGVTGELFF
TGCGCCAGCAGCCTTAGTGGGGCCGGGGTCACCGGGGAGCTGTTTTTT
>TRBD1|TRBJ1-4|NA|TRBV7-6|14
CASSPRDRNEKLFF
TGTGCCAGCAGCCCGAGGGACAGAAATGAAAAACTGTTTTTT
>NA|TRBJ2-5|NA|TRBV7-3|13
CASSRRTAETQYF
TGTGCCAGCAGCCGACGTACCGCTGAGACCCAGTACTTC
>TRBD2|TRBJ2-5|many|TRBV4-1|18
CASSSRTSGGGFKETQYF
TGCGCCAGCAGCTCCCGGACTAGCGGGGGAGGCTTTAAAGAGACCCAGTACTTC
>NA|TRBJ2-5|NA|TRBV12-3/TRBV12-4|13
CASSGRNQETQYF
TGTGCCAGCAGTGGACGGAACCAAGAGACCCAGTACTTC
>NA|TRBJ2-7|few|TRBV5-1|14
CASSLDPGPYEQYF
TGCGCCAGCAGCTTGGATCCGGGACCCTACGAGCAGTACTTC
>NA|TRBJ2-1|many|TRBV5-1|15
CASSLTGDSYNEQFF
TGCGCCAGCAGCTTGACGGGGGACTCCTACAATGAGCAGTTCTTC
>NA|TRBJ1-6|few|TRBV11-2|17
CASSSSGYGSYNSPLHF
TGTGCCAGCAGCTCCTCAGGGTATGGATCCTATAATTCACCCCTCCACTTT
>NA|TRBJ2-7|NA|TRBV5-1|13
CASSLDRNYEQYF
TGCGCCAGCAGCTTGGACAGGAACTACGAGCAGTACTTC
>NA|TRBJ1-5|few|TRBV20-1|13
CSARRDSNQPQHF
TGCAGTGCGAGGAGAGACAGCAATCAGCCCCAGCATTTT
>TRBD2|TRBJ2-1|NA|TRBV7-9|17
CASSLGEVTSGRDEQFF
TGTGCCAGCAGCTTAGGGGAGGTAACTAGCGGGAGGGATGAGCAGTTCTTC
>TRBD2|TRBJ2-1|NA|TRBV9|15
CASSVLAGAYNEQFF
TGTGCCAGCAGCGTACTAGCGGGGGCCTACAATGAGCAGTTCTTC
>TRBD1|TRBJ2-2|many|TRBV7-9|16
CASSSSGTGDTGELFF
TGTGCCAGCAGCTCATCCGGGACAGGGGATACCGGGGAGCTGTTTTTT
>NA|TRBJ1-6|NA|TRBV20-1|16
CSARKGQSSYNSPLHF
TGCAGTGCTAGAAAGGGCCAGAGCTCCTATAATTCACCCCTCCACTTT
>NA|TRBJ1-2|NA|TRBV3-1|13
CASSEQGVSGYTF
TGTGCCAGCAGTGAGCAGGGTGTTTCTGGCTACACCTTC
>TRBD2|TRBJ2-1|NA|TRBV27|20
CASSYLGLAGDHRLRNEQFF
TGTGCCAGCAGTTACTTGGGACTAGCGGGGGACCACAGATTAAGAAATGAGCAGTTCTTC
>NA|TRBJ1-1|NA|TRBV11-3|13
CASSFSVNTEAFF
TGTGCCAGCAGCTTTTCCGTGAACACTGAAGCTTTCTTT
>TRBD1|TRBJ1-2|NA|TRBV4-3|14
CASSRKQGAIGYTF
TGCGCCAGCAGCCGAAAACAGGGGGCGATTGGCTACACCTTC
>TRBD1|TRBJ1-5|NA|TRBV6-2/TRBV6-3|16
CASSPIHRGRGQPQHF
TGTGCCAGCAGCCCTATTCACAGGGGGCGAGGTCAGCCCCAGCATTTT
>TRBD1|TRBJ1-5|NA|TRBV12-3/TRBV12-4|13
CASLQGIGQPQHF
TGTGCCAGCTTACAGGGGATCGGTCAGCCCCAGCATTTT
>TRBD1|TRBJ2-2|NA|TRBV12-3/TRBV12-4|16
CASTITGQGAAGELFF
TGTGCCAGCACCATAACGGGACAGGGGGCAGCCGGGGAGCTGTTTTTT
>TRBD2|TRBJ2-1|NA|TRBV9|15
CASGTSGIGYNEQFF
TGTGCCAGTGGGACTAGCGGGATCGGGTACAATGAGCAGTTCTTC
>NA|TRBJ2-7|NA|TRBV29-1|13
CSVVNGGRVRQYF
TGCAGCGTAGTAAACGGGGGACGGGTGAGGCAGTACTTC
>TRBD2|TRBJ2-7|few|TRBV6-5|13
CASMTSGRVEQYF
TGTGCCAGCATGACTAGCGGGAGGGTAGAGCAGTACTTC
>NA|TRBJ2-5|NA|TRBV7-2|15
CASSLAGGFQETQYF
TGTGCCAGCAGCTTAGCGGGGGGCTTTCAAGAGACCCAGTACTTC
>NA|TRBJ2-5|few|TRBV12-3/TRBV12-4|16
CASSPPRYTEQETQYF
TGTGCCAGCAGCCCACCGCGGTATACGGAACAAGAGACCCAGTACTTC
>TRBD2|TRBJ2-3|few|TRBV9|17
CASSVGLAGRRSDTQYF
TGTGCCAGCAGCGTGGGACTAGCGGGTAGGAGGTCAGATACGCAGTATTTT
>TRBD2|TRBJ2-1|few|TRBV7-3|16
CASSLGLAGGGDEQFF
TGTGCCAGCAGCCTGGGACTAGCGGGAGGTGGCGATGAGCAGTTCTTC
>NA|TRBJ2-2|NA|TRBV11-3|15
CASSLGQALTGELFF
TGTGCCAGCAGCTTAGGACAAGCCCTTACCGGGGAGCTGTTTTTT
>NA|TRBJ2-7|NA|TRBV5-1|15
CASSLVRGLSYEQYF
TGCGCCAGCAGCTTGGTTCGGGGTCTCTCCTACGAGCAGTACTTC
>TRBD1|TRBJ1-2|NA|TRBV12-3/TRBV12-4|12
CASSGDSHGYTF
TGTGCCAGCAGTGGGGACAGCCATGGCTACACCTTC
>TRBD1|TRBJ2-7|many|TRBV6-5|14
CASNAGGANYEQYF
TGTGCCAGCAATGCAGGGGGCGCGAACTACGAGCAGTACTTC
>NA|TRBJ2-3|many|TRBV7-2|15
CASSLNKAGTDTQYF
TGTGCCAGCAGCTTAAACAAGGCTGGCACAGATACGCAGTATTTT
>NA|TRBJ1-2|NA|TRBV6-5|15
CASSSSTGVNYGYTF
NA
>TRBD2|TRBJ2-1|few|TRBV7-3|15
CASSSRTSRYNEQFF
TGTGCCAGCAGCTCCCGGACTAGTCGGTACAATGAGCAGTTCTTC
>NA|TRBJ2-7|NA|TRBV5-4|13
CASSSAVAHEQYF
TGTGCCAGCAGCTCCGCGGTTGCCCACGAGCAGTACTTC
>TRBD2|TRBJ2-3|NA|TRBV7-2|16
CASREGPSGRRDTQYF
TGTGCCAGCAGGGAGGGGCCTAGCGGGAGGAGAGATACGCAGTATTTT
>NA|TRBJ1-5|NA|TRBV7-2|15
CASSLVPGTFQPQHF
TGTGCCAGCAGCTTAGTACCAGGGACTTTTCAGCCCCAGCATTTT
>NA|TRBJ1-1|NA|TRBV5-1|16
CASSLYGTPMNTEAFF
TGCGCCAGCAGCTTATATGGCACCCCCATGAACACTGAAGCTTTCTTT
>TRBD2|TRBJ2-1|NA|TRBV5-1|18
CASSSRLAGGQSYNEQFF
TGCGCCAGCAGCTCGAGACTAGCGGGAGGCCAATCCTACAATGAGCAGTTCTTC
>TRBD2|TRBJ2-3|NA|TRBV7-2|14
CASSPTSGRAPGYF
TGTGCCAGCAGCCCCACTAGCGGGAGAGCCCCAGGGTATTTT
>NA|TRBJ1-5|few|TRBV20-1|15
CSARDLLRGTQPQHF
TGCAGTGCTAGAGATCTGTTAAGGGGAACCCAGCCCCAGCATTTT
>NA|TRBJ1-3|NA|TRBV12-3/TRBV12-4|16
CASSPSGRVSGNTIYF
TGTGCCAGCAGCCCTAGCGGACGGGTCTCTGGAAACACCATATATTTT
>NA|TRBJ2-7|NA|TRBV23-1|13
CASSHRECNEQYF
TGCGCCAGCAGCCACAGGGAATGCAACGAGCAGTACTTC
>NA|TRBJ1-5|NA|TRBV2|13
CASNNRVSQPQHF
TGTGCCAGCAATAACAGGGTCAGCCAGCCCCAGCATTTT
>NA|TRBJ2-5|NA|TRBV12-3/TRBV12-4|13
CASRPGAEETQYF
TGTGCCAGCAGACCAGGGGCAGAAGAGACCCAGTACTTC
>NA|TRBJ2-3|NA|TRBV20-1|14
CSARDPARDDTQYF
TGCAGTGCTAGAGATCCTGCCCGTGACGATACGCAGTATTTT